A selection of T cell receptor beta chains follows, all from one sample in a study of blood T cell repertoires in COVID-19. Clones were read by immunoSEQ multiplex PCR, and TCRdb kept only the in-frame ones, dropping some. The table records over 60,000 clones, 89% of them present only once. Specimen: peripheral blood. These receptors came from a woman aged 45-65 years with active COVID-19. Both conserved end residues are part of each CDR3. The D gene is left open where the match is weak. The listing skips clone size in some rows; elsewhere it reads once, few, many or a size class.

TGTGCCTGGAGCCAGACTAGCGGGAATGAGCAGTACTTC	CAWSQTSGNEQYF	.	13	TRBV30	TRBJ2-7	TRBD2
TGCGCTTCGGTGGGGACTAGGGCCTACGAGCAGTACTTC	CASVGTRAYEQYF	.	13	TRBV10-1	TRBJ2-7	TRBD2
TGTGCCGATAAGAGCTCTGGGGCCAACGTCCTGACTTTC	CADKSSGANVLTF	few	13	TRBV3-1/TRBV3-2	TRBJ2-6	.
TGCGCCAGCAGCACCGGCACAACAGGGCTCCAAGAGACCCAGTACTTC	CASSTGTTGLQETQYF	.	16	TRBV5-1	TRBJ2-5	.
TGTGCCAGCAGCCCCTGGGCTAGCGGGAGAACCGGGGAGCTGTTTTTT	CASSPWASGRTGELFF	.	16	TRBV5-6	TRBJ2-2	TRBD2
TGTGCCAGCAGTACCATTACAGGGGGCTCCGCCGGGGAGCTGTTTTTT	CASSTITGGSAGELFF	once	16	TRBV28	TRBJ2-2	TRBD1
TGTGCCAGCTCACCTCCGAGCGGCTGGAGCACAGATACGCAGTATTTT	CASSPPSGWSTDTQYF	.	16	TRBV18	TRBJ2-3	.
TGCGCCAGCAGTCCCACACTAGCGTCTTACAATGAGCAGTTCTTC	CASSPTLASYNEQFF	.	15	TRBV5-1	TRBJ2-1	TRBD2
TGTGCCAGCAGCCAGGTTGGTGGGGTCGGAGGAAATACGCAGTATTTT	CASSQVGGVGGNTQYF	.	16	TRBV14	TRBJ2-3	.
TGTGCCAGCAGCCCGAGCGGAACCCAGGGGGAGCAGTTCTTC	CASSPSGTQGEQFF	.	14	TRBV11-2	TRBJ2-1	.
TGTGCCATCAGAGGGAATAGCGGGAGGGCCCCTAAGGCCTACGAGCAGTACTTC	CAIRGNSGRAPKAYEQYF	.	18	TRBV10-3	TRBJ2-7	TRBD2
TGTGCCAGCTCACCACCGGGGGGAGGGGACCAGTACTTC	CASSPPGGGDQYF	.	13	TRBV18	TRBJ2-7	TRBD2
TGTGCCAGCAGTTACAACAGGGGCTCTAGCACAGATACGCAGTATTTT	CASSYNRGSSTDTQYF	.	16	TRBV6-6	TRBJ2-3	TRBD1
TGTGCCAGCAGCTTAGAGGGACAGAAGAACACTGAAGCTTTCTTT	CASSLEGQKNTEAFF	.	15	TRBV7-8	TRBJ1-1	TRBD1
TGTGCCAGCAGCTTAGTCGGGACAGGTACCCATGGCTACACCTTC	CASSLVGTGTHGYTF	few	15	TRBV11-2	TRBJ1-2	TRBD1
TGCGCCAGCAGCCAAGAAATAGCCTACGAGCAGTACTTC	CASSQEIAYEQYF	.	13	TRBV4-1	TRBJ2-7	.
TGTGCCAGCAGATCATTCGGACTAGCGGGAGGGAAGACCCAGTACTTC	CASRSFGLAGGKTQYF	.	16	TRBV27	TRBJ2-5	TRBD2
TGTGCCAGTAGTTCCAATGGGGGGGGCACTGAAGCTTTCTTT	CASSSNGGGTEAFF	.	14	TRBV19	TRBJ1-1	.
TGTGCCAGCAGCTCGGGGGGGAGCACCACAGATACGCAGTATTTT	CASSSGGSTTDTQYF	.	15	TRBV7-2	TRBJ2-3	TRBD2
TGTGCCAGCAGCCCCGGGACAGGCTCTACGAAGCAGTACTTC	CASSPGTGSTKQYF	.	14	TRBV7-3	TRBJ2-7	TRBD1
TGTGCCAGCAGTCTGAGACAGAACACTGAAGCTTTCTTT	CASSLRQNTEAFF	.	13	TRBV7-8	TRBJ1-1	.
TGTGCCATCAGACAAACGGGGGACGCCTACGAGCAGTACTTC	CAIRQTGDAYEQYF	.	14	TRBV10-3	TRBJ2-7	.
TGTGCCAGCAGTGAAGGGACAGTGATTTCGTTCTTT	CASSEGTVISFF	.	12	TRBV6-1	TRBJ1-1	.
TGTGCCATCAGTGAGATCAGCGCCTACTACGAGCAGTACTTC	CAISEISAYYEQYF	.	14	TRBV10-3	TRBJ2-7	.
TGTGCCAGCAGTACATTTCGGGGGGCCATCGAGCAGTACTTC	CASSTFRGAIEQYF	once	14	TRBV6-5	TRBJ2-7	.
TGTGCCAGCAGCAACGGGAATAGCGGGAGGGCCCTCAGCACAGATACGCAGTATTTT	CASSNGNSGRALSTDTQYF	.	19	TRBV7-9	TRBJ2-3	TRBD2
TGTGCCAGCAGTTGGGACAGGTTAGAGTACAATGAGCAGTTCTTC	CASSWDRLEYNEQFF	.	15	TRBV3-1/TRBV3-2	TRBJ2-1	TRBD1
TGTGCCAGCAGCGGGGAGTCCTATAATTCACCCCTCCACTTT	CASSGESYNSPLHF	.	14	TRBV6-6	TRBJ1-6	.
TGTGCCAGTAGTTTGGCAGGGAATGTAAACGAGCAGTACTTC	CASSLAGNVNEQYF	once	14	TRBV19	TRBJ2-7	.
TGTGCCAGCAGCCCCTCGACTAGCGGGAGGCGAGATACGCAGTATTTT	CASSPSTSGRRDTQYF	.	16	TRBV3-1/TRBV3-2	TRBJ2-3	TRBD2
TGTGCCAGCAGCCAAGATTCCCTTTCCTACGAGCAGTACTTC	CASSQDSLSYEQYF	few	14	TRBV4-2	TRBJ2-7	.
TGTGCCAGCAGCTTAGTGTGGGGGTTGACTAGCGGGAGGTTGGGCAATGAGCAGTTCTTC	CASSLVWGLTSGRLGNEQFF	.	20	TRBV7-8	TRBJ2-1	TRBD2
TGTGCCAGCAGCCAAGGGACAGGAGAGAGCAATCAGCCCCAGCATTTT	CASSQGTGESNQPQHF	.	16	TRBV4-2	TRBJ1-5	TRBD1
TGTGCCAGCAGCTTAACGGGAGGGACCTTAGTTGAGCAGTTCTTC	CASSLTGGTLVEQFF	.	15	TRBV7-9	TRBJ2-1	TRBD2
TGTGCCAGCAGTTACAGGTGGGAGGGCCCCTCTGGGGCCAACGTCCTGACTTTC	CASSYRWEGPSGANVLTF	.	18	TRBV6-2/TRBV6-3	TRBJ2-6	TRBD2
TGTGCCATCAGTGAGGGGACAGGGGTAGGACAGCCCCAGCATTTT	CAISEGTGVGQPQHF	once	15	TRBV10-3	TRBJ1-5	TRBD1
TGTGCCAGCAGCCCCCGCCGACAGTCGACCGGGGAGCTGTTTTTT	CASSPRRQSTGELFF	.	15	TRBV9	TRBJ2-2	.
TGTGCCAGTGAAAGGGGGAGCTCCTACGAGCAGTACTTC	CASERGSSYEQYF	once	13	TRBV2	TRBJ2-7	.
TGTGCCAGCAGCCAACCACTAGCGGGTTACACAGATACGCAGTATTTT	CASSQPLAGYTDTQYF	.	16	TRBV14	TRBJ2-3	TRBD2
TGTGCCAGTAGTTTAGCGGGAGTCCGGGAGCTGTTTTTT	CASSLAGVRELFF	.	13	TRBV19	TRBJ2-2	TRBD2
TGTGCCAGCAGCGCGGGGGACAGGGGGTACACAGATACGCAGTATTTT	CASSAGDRGYTDTQYF	.	16	TRBV7-8	TRBJ2-3	TRBD1
TGTGCCAGTAGTAGTCGGTCGGGAGGTGCGGTCCAAGAGACCCAGTACTTC	CASSSRSGGAVQETQYF	.	17	TRBV19	TRBJ2-5	TRBD2
TGTGCCAGCAGCGTAGGACTAGCGGGAGTAAATGAGCAGTTCTTC	CASSVGLAGVNEQFF	.	15	TRBV9	TRBJ2-1	TRBD2
TGCGCCAGCAGCCACCCCGACAGGGGAGTTAGTAGCGAGCAGTACTTC	CASSHPDRGVSSEQYF	.	16	TRBV4-1	TRBJ2-7	TRBD1
TGTGCCAGCAGCTCAAACGCCGGCAATGAGCAGTTCTTC	CASSSNAGNEQFF	.	13	TRBV7-2	TRBJ2-1	.
TGTGCCAGCAGCGCCGCGGGGGACTATGGCTACACCTTC	CASSAAGDYGYTF	.	13	TRBV6-6	TRBJ1-2	.
TGTGCCAGCAGTGAAGTATACACTCAGAGGTATGGCTACACCTTC	CASSEVYTQRYGYTF	.	15	TRBV2	TRBJ1-2	.
TGTGCCAGCAGCCAAGAAGGGGGCTTTCAAGCTTTCTTT	CASSQEGGFQAFF	.	13	TRBV14	TRBJ1-1	TRBD1
TGTGCCAGCAGTACCTCGACAGGGGGAAACACCATATATTTT	CASSTSTGGNTIYF	.	14	TRBV6-6	TRBJ1-3	TRBD1
TGTGCCAGCAGTGAAATAGGAGCCGGTCGGACCGGGGAGCTGTTTTTT	CASSEIGAGRTGELFF	.	16	TRBV2	TRBJ2-2	.